This TCR beta chain was sequenced during a study of blood T cells in healthy people across ages. Using a J-beta primer mix together with a sample-barcoded 5' primer, a second PCR was run for roughly 7 to 12 cycles. TCRdb itself ran the 5' RACE reads through MiXCR, one entry per CDR3 protein. This table has some 1 million distinct CDR3 sequences, over 35% appearing once. V lost 11 bases and J lost 0, with 15 bases in between. Germline V gives CDR1 MNHEY, CDR2 SVGAGI. This CDR3 spans 14 amino acids. The chain has TRBV6-5 and TRBJ2-3; TRBD2 might be the D (6 bases). The receptor comes from an older woman in good health. Material for sequencing was blood. The CDR3 sequence: CAAHGAGSTDTQYF. The CDR3 DNA sequence: TGTGCCGCCCACGGGGCGGGAAGCACAGATACGCAGTATTTT.